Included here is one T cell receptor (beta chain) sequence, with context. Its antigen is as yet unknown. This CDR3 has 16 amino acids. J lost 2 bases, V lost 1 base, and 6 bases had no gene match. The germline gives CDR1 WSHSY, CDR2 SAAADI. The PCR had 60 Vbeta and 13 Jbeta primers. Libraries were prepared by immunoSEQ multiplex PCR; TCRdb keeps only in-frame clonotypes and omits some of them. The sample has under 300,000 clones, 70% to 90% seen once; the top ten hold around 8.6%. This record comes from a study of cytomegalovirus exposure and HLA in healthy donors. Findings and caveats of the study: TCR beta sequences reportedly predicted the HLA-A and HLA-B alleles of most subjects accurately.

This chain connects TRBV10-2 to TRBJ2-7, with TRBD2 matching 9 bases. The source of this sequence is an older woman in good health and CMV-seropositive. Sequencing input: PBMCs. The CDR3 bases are TGCGCCAGCAGTGAGTATAGCGGGAGTAGTCCCTACGAGCAGTACTTC. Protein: CASSEYSGSSPYEQYF.